Below are 21 T cell receptor beta chains sequenced from a single sample in a study of blood T cell repertoires in COVID-19 (dated by TCRdb to the early 2020s). The library relied on the immunoSEQ multiplex PCR assay. Drawn from immuneACCESS, this table holds only the in-frame rearrangements with V and J called that TCRdb kept. Clones are partly lost; checked studies trace under half to an unresolved V gene and leave the rest unexplained. For this sample there are about 440,000 clones; more than 70% appear just once. The ten largest make up about 12% of the sample. The sample was peripheral blood. The receptors derive from a woman aged 45-65 years with COVID-19, enrolled during active disease.

The J gene is TRBJ1-1, the V gene TRBV9; D gene uncertain. V lost 3 bases to trimming and J lost 1 base, with 7 bases between them. The CDR3 sequence is 13 residues long. CDR1 and CDR2 (germline): SGDLS, YYNGEE. CDR3 amino acids: CASSATPNTEAFF. The CDR3 DNA reads TGTGCCAGCAGCGCGACACCGAACACTGAAGCTTTCTTT.

This chain links TRBV30 with TRBJ1-2; TRBD1 matches at 7 bases. The CDR3 totals 13 residues. V trimming: 1 base; J trimming: 5 bases; junction bases outside the gene matches: 4. CDR1 and CDR2 from the germline V gene are GTSNPN and SVGIG (reference sequence). DNA of the CDR3: TGTGCCTGGAGTGGGACAGGACTTTATGGCTACACCTTC. Translating it yields CAWSGTGLYGYTF.

This chain links TRBV4-2 with TRBJ1-6; D is perhaps TRBD1 (6 bases). Looked up from germline, CDR1 is LGHNA and CDR2 is YNFKEQ. CDR3 length: 15 residues. Trimming cost V 1 base and J 9 bases, with 13 bases left between them. CDR3 sequence (DNA): TGTGCCAGCAGCCAAGTTTCCCAGGGGAGTTCACCCCTCCACTTT. It is translated as CASSQVSQGSSPLHF.

The chain joins TRBV7-9 to TRBJ2-2; 10 positions agree with TRBD1. Germline V gene sequence: CDR1 SEHNR, CDR2 FQNEAQ (reference sequence). V gave up 5 bases and J gave up 8 bases; unmatched junction bases: 17. CDR3 length: 18 amino acids. The CDR3 protein is CASSDRVRDRGIVGELFF. The CDR3 DNA sequence: TGTGCCAGCAGCGACCGTGTCCGGGACAGGGGCATCGTTGGGGAGCTGTTTTTT.

The J gene is TRBJ1-4, the V gene TRBV2, with unresolved D. V lost 5 bases to trimming and J lost 1 base, with 14 bases between them. The CDR3 covers 16 residues. Germline CDR1 is SNHLY and CDR2 is FYNNEI. The CDR3 DNA follows: TGTGCCAGCAGTCAAACGGGGTCAGGAACTAATGAAAAACTGTTTTTT. This encodes CASSQTGSGTNEKLFF.

CDR3 loop: CASSQLGQGASTDTQYF. The CDR3 DNA follows: TGTGCCAGCAGCCAACTTGGACAGGGGGCGAGCACAGATACGCAGTATTTT. The genes are TRBV4-2 and TRBJ2-3; TRBD1 aligns across 11 bases. There are 17 residues in the CDR3. J gave up 0 bases and V 2 bases, and 4 bases lay outside the gene matches. Germline CDR1 reads LGHNA; CDR2 reads YNFKEQ.

This chain joins TRBV4-2 and TRBJ1-5, with unresolved D. V was clipped by 2 bases and J by 2 bases, with 7 bases between them. This CDR3 comprises 14 residues. Looked up from germline, CDR1 is LGHNA and CDR2 is YNFKEQ. CDR3 in amino acids: CASSQPGGNQPQHF. The CDR3 DNA reads TGTGCCAGCAGCCAACCCGGAGGCAATCAGCCCCAGCATTTT.

The chain recombines TRBV6-5 with TRBJ2-7; D may be TRBD2 (6 bases). Trimming removed 0 bases at V and 1 base at J, with 13 bases between. The CDR3 is 16 residues long. The germline gives CDR1 MNHEY, CDR2 SVGAGI. The CDR3 reads CASSYSPRGRSYEQYF. In DNA, the CDR3 is TGTGCCAGCAGTTACTCGCCTCGGGGGAGGTCCTACGAGCAGTACTTC.

The chain carries TRBV25-1 and TRBJ1-1; 7 bases fit TRBD1. Looked up from germline, CDR1 is MGHDK and CDR2 is SYGVNS. The CDR3 spans 13 residues. With V trimmed by 7 bases and J by 4 bases, 6 bases remained unmatched. The CDR3 DNA sequence: TGTGCCAGCAATTGGGCAGGGGGCACTGAAGCTTTCTTT. It is translated as CASNWAGGTEAFF.

The J gene is TRBJ2-1, the V gene TRBV9; 14 positions agree with TRBD2. This CDR3 is built from 17 residues. Germline V CDR1 and CDR2: SGDLS, YYNGEE. V lost 4 bases to trimming and J lost 8 bases; unmatched junction nucleotides: 11. CDR3 in DNA: TGTGCCAGCAGCCCGACTAGCGGGGGGGCGTATGGTGATGAGCAGTTCTTC. This encodes CASSPTSGGAYGDEQFF.

The chain carries TRBV19 and TRBJ1-2, with 7 positions matching TRBD1. This CDR3 region has 15 residues. The V segment lost 7 bases and the J segment 5 bases; nucleotides outside the gene matches: 13. Germline loops: CDR1 LNHDA, CDR2 SQIVND (reference sequence). CDR3 DNA: TGTGCCAGTACCGCGAGGGGGACAGATCCTTATGGCTACACCTTC. As protein: CASTARGTDPYGYTF. Drawing the rest from reference TRBV19 and TRBJ1-2, the complete variable domain is DGGITQSPKYLFRKEGQNVTLSCEQNLNHDAMYWYRQDPGQGLRLIYYSQIVNDFQKGDIAEGYSVSREKKESFPLTVTSAQKNPTAFYLCASTARGTDPYGYTFGSGTRLTVV.

This chain joins TRBV20-1 and TRBJ2-1; the match to TRBD1 covers 7 bases. After removal of 3 bases from V and 4 bases from J, the junction contained 6 bases not matched to a gene. Germline CDR1 DFQATT, CDR2 SNEGSKA (reference sequence). CDR3 length equals 14 residues. The CDR3 DNA is TGCAGTGCTAGTCCCCAGGGGGAATACAATGAGCAGTTCTTC. Translation: CSASPQGEYNEQFF.

This chain links TRBV6-5 with TRBJ1-2; perhaps TRBD1 as D (5 bases). V lost 0 bases to trimming and J lost 3 bases, with 11 bases between them. From germline, CDR1 is MNHEY and CDR2 SVGAGI. There are 15 residues in the CDR3. CDR3 coding DNA: TGTGCCAGCAGTTACTCGCCTGGGGGGTACTATGGCTACACCTTC. Translating it yields CASSYSPGGYYGYTF.

In this sample, this clone turned up a few times. The V and J genes are TRBV19 and TRBJ2-3; 12 nucleotides align to TRBD2. CDR3 length: 17 amino acids. V lost 0 bases and J lost 9; bases outside the gene matches: 10. Germline CDR1 LNHDA, CDR2 SQIVND (reference sequence). The CDR3 spells CASSIDRTSGEYGTQYF. Written as DNA, the CDR3 is TGTGCCAGTAGTATAGACCGGACTAGCGGGGAATACGGGACGCAGTATTTT.

The V gene is TRBV2, the J gene TRBJ2-7; the match to TRBD1 covers 8 bases. CDR1 SNHLY and CDR2 FYNNEI come from the germline V gene. The junction had 14 bases not matched to a gene; V was cut back by 7 bases and J by 9 bases. The CDR3 has 14 amino acids. CDR3 DNA sequence: TGTGCCAGCATAGGGACAGGTGGGGCCTCCGGGCAGTACTTC. Translating gives CASIGTGGASGQYF. Combining the CDR3 with reference TRBV2 and TRBJ2-7 gives the whole variable domain EPEVTQTPSHQVTQMGQEVILRCVPISNHLYFYWYRQILGQKVEFLVSFYNNEISEKSEIFDDQFSVERPDGSNFTLKIRSTKLEDSAMYFCASIGTGGASGQYFGPGTRLTVT.

J is TRBJ2-5 and V is TRBV7-5; TRBD2 is the table's D call and was not checked against the DNA. TRBV7-5 is annotated as a pseudogene. This CDR3 has 11 amino acids. The CDR3 here is CGTRHEETQYF. CDR3 DNA: TGTGGGACTAGGCACGAAGAGACCCAGTACTTC.

The chain couples TRBV6-6 to TRBJ2-3, with a tentative D call TRBD2 (5 bases). The CDR3 is 14 residues long. V was pared by 7 bases and J by 6 bases, with 17 bases between. Germline CDR1 reads MNHNY; CDR2 reads SVGAGI (reference sequence). This CDR3 is CASTGGWVSDTQYF. CDR3 sequence (DNA): TGTGCCAGCACCGGCGGGTGGGTGTCGGATACGCAGTATTTT.

The chain couples TRBV28 to TRBJ1-1; D gene uncertain. V was trimmed by 4 bases and J by 6 bases, leaving 15 bases between them. CDR1 and CDR2 (germline): MDHEN, SYDVKM. CDR3 length: 14 amino acids. In nucleotides, the CDR3 is TGTGCCAGCAGTTACGCGGCACCCCTTCCTGAAGCTTTCTTT. This encodes CASSYAAPLPEAFF.

This rearrangement joins TRBV27 to TRBJ2-7; D might be TRBD1 (6 bases). Germline V gene sequence: CDR1 MNHEY, CDR2 SMNVEV (reference sequence). Trimming pared 4 bases from V and 7 bases from J, leaving 14 bases between. The CDR3 has 13 residues. The CDR3 nucleotides read TGTGCCAGCAGTTGGACAGCCAGGAAGGAGCAGTACTTC. Translating it yields CASSWTARKEQYF.

This clone appeared a single time. This chain uses TRBV15 with TRBJ2-1; TRBD2 matches at 8 bases. The V and J ends lost 0 bases and 2 bases, in that order; junction bases with no gene match: 3. The V gene's germline CDR1 is LNHNV and CDR2 YYDKDF (reference sequence). This CDR3 has 16 amino acids. The CDR3 region is CATSRDRAGAYNEQFF. The DNA of the CDR3 is TGTGCCACCAGCAGAGATCGAGCGGGGGCCTACAATGAGCAGTTCTTC.

The V and J genes are TRBV7-3 and TRBJ2-1; D unresolved. Germline lookup yields CDR1 SGHTA and CDR2 FQGTGA. Between the trimmed V and J ends, which lost 4 bases and 2 bases, there was a span of 12 bases. There are 15 residues in the CDR3. Written as DNA, the CDR3 is TGTGCCAGCAGCTCCACTCCAACTCCCTACAATGAGCAGTTCTTC. Amino acids: CASSSTPTPYNEQFF.